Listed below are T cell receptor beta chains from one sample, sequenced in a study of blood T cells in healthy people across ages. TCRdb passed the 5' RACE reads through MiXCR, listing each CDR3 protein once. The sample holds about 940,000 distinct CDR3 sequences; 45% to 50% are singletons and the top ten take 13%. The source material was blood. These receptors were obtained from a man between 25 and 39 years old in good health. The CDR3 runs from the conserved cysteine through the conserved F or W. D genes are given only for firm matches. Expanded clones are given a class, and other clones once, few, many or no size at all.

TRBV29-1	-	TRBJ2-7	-	TGCAGCGTTGAATGGGGACCGACACCATACGAGCAGTACTTC	CSVEWGPTPYEQYF
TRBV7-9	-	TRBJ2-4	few	TGTGCCAGCAGCTCCTGGGACATCACGATGAACATTCAGTACTTC	CASSSWDITMNIQYF
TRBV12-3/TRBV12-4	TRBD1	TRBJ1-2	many	TGTGCCAGCAGTTTCAACACAGGGGGCTGGGGCTACACCTTC	CASSFNTGGWGYTF
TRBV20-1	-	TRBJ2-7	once	TGCAGTGCTGCCCCTGCGCGGGGCGATGAATACGAGCAGTACTTC	CSAAPARGDEYEQYF
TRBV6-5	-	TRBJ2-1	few	TGTGCCAGCAGTTACGGAACGGCCCTAAACGGCGAGCAGTTCTTC	CASSYGTALNGEQFF
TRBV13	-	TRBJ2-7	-	TGTGCCAGCAGCCAAAATGATTACACCAGATACATTACCTACGAGCAGTACTTC	CASSQNDYTRYITYEQYF
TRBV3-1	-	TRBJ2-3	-	TGTGCCAGCAACCAAGATCCCAGGGGCACAGATACGCAGTATTTT	CASNQDPRGTDTQYF
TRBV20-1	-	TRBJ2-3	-	TGCAGTGCTGATCTACAGGGCACAGATACGCAGTATTTT	CSADLQGTDTQYF
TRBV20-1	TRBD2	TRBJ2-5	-	TGCAGTGCTAGACTCACTAGCGGGGGTTTACAAGAGACCCAGTACTTC	CSARLTSGGLQETQYF
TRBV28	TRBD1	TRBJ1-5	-	TGTGCCAGCAGCCCCGGATGGGGGACAGGGGAATTGAGGAATCAGCCCCAGCATTTT	CASSPGWGTGELRNQPQHF
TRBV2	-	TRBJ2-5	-	TGTGCCAGCAGCCGGGACTGGTCCAATGAGCAGTACTTC	CASSRDWSNEQYF
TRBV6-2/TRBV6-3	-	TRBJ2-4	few	TGTGCCAGCAGAAACCCGTTTCTAGTTCAGTACTTC	CASRNPFLVQYF
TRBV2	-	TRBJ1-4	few	TGTGCCAGCAAGGTGGCCGAACTGTTTTTT	CASKVAELFF
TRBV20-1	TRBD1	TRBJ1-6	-	TGCAGTGCTAGTGGGACAGGGGGGTCACCCCTCCACTTT	CSASGTGGSPLHF
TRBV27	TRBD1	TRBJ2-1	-	TGTGCCAGCAGTCCGGACAGGGGGCTATCTTTGAATGAGCAGTTCTTC	CASSPDRGLSLNEQFF
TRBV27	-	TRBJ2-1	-	TGTGCCAGCAGTCTTTACCCGAGGGGGGAGCAGTTCTTC	CASSLYPRGEQFF
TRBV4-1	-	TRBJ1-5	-	TGCGCCAGCAGCCTCTTCGACAATAGCAATCAGCCCCAGCATTTT	CASSLFDNSNQPQHF
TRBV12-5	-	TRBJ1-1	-	TGTGCTAGTGGTTTTGGGTTGGGGACAGAAGCTTTCTTT	CASGFGLGTEAFF
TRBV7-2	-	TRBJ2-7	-	TGTGCCAGCAGCCAACCCGGGACCCGCTACGAGCAGTACTTC	CASSQPGTRYEQYF
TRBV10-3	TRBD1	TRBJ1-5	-	TGTGCCATCAGTGGGGGACAGGCAGGTCAGCCCCAGCATTTT	CAISGGQAGQPQHF
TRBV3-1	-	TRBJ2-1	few	TGTGCCAGCAGCCAAACATCACAGGTTAATGAGCAGTTCTTC	CASSQTSQVNEQFF